These 21 T cell receptor beta chains originate from one sample sequenced in a study of blood T cell repertoires in COVID-19. Generated by immunoSEQ multiplex PCR, the TCRdb table keeps only in-frame clones and is missing some. The top ten hold over 3% of the sample, which has 200,000 to 250,000 clones, 86% seen once. Sample: PBMCs or T cells enriched from blood (not recorded which). The receptors stem from a woman between 45 and 60 years old in a cohort exposed to, infected with or recovered from COVID-19 (not recorded which).

V is TRBV4-3 and J is TRBJ2-2, with 14 positions matching TRBD2. This CDR3 spans 17 amino acids. Losses at the gene ends were 7 bases for V and 8 bases for J; bases not matched to a gene: 12. The V gene's germline CDR1 is LGHNA and CDR2 YSLEER. CDR3 sequence reads: CASTPGLAGGLLGELFF. CDR3 DNA: TGCGCCAGCACTCCAGGACTAGCGGGGGGCCTTCTGGGGGAGCTGTTTTTT.

This chain uses TRBV19 with TRBJ1-2; 9 nucleotides match TRBD1. V dropped 4 bases and J dropped 6; count of bases not matched to a gene: 15. Germline V gene sequence: CDR1 LNHDA, CDR2 SQIVND (reference sequence). The CDR3 has 17 amino acids. The CDR3 sequence: CASSSTSKGQGRDGYTF. The CDR3, as DNA: TGTGCCAGTAGTAGCACCTCAAAAGGACAGGGGAGAGATGGCTACACCTTC. The variable domain in full, completed from reference TRBV19 and TRBJ1-2, reads DGGITQSPKYLFRKEGQNVTLSCEQNLNHDAMYWYRQDPGQGLRLIYYSQIVNDFQKGDIAEGYSVSREKKESFPLTVTSAQKNPTAFYLCASSSTSKGQGRDGYTFGSGTRLTVV.

On this clone itself: Relative to the germline gene, one junction end is altered; a read error may explain this. This chain joins TRBV7-9 and TRBJ2-5, with D possibly TRBD1 on 5 matching bases. The germline gives CDR1 SEHNR, CDR2 FQNEAQ (reference sequence). The CDR3 extends over 12 amino acids. CDR3 region: CASSLGITGSDF. CDR3 DNA: TGTGCCAGCAGCTTAGGGATTACAGGCAGCGACTTC.

This clone was seen a handful of times. The gene calls are TRBV19 and TRBJ1-2; 7 bases map to TRBD1. Germline assignment: CDR1 LNHDA and CDR2 SQIVND (reference sequence). CDR3 length: 14 residues. Unmatched junction bases numbered 6, after V lost 4 bases and J lost 4 bases. CDR3 loop: CASSRGQTLYGYTF. As DNA, the CDR3 is TGTGCCAGTAGTAGGGGACAGACCCTCTATGGCTACACCTTC.

This chain links TRBV27 with TRBJ1-2, with D hard to call. V shed 0 bases and J shed 2 bases, with 4 bases lying between them. The CDR3 runs 13 residues. Germline CDR1 is MNHEY and CDR2 is SMNVEV (reference sequence). The CDR3 bases are TGTGCCAGCAGTTTATCCAGGAACTATGGCTACACCTTC. Amino acid sequence: CASSLSRNYGYTF.

V is TRBV5-1 and J is TRBJ1-1; 7 nucleotides align to TRBD1. V dropped 2 bases and J dropped 1; count of bases not matched to a gene: 14. Germline V lookup: CDR1 SGHRS, CDR2 YFSETQ. The length of the CDR3 is 18 residues. The CDR3 sequence is CASSFSWTGQRRNTEAFF. CDR3 in DNA: TGCGCCAGCAGCTTCTCATGGACAGGTCAAAGAAGGAACACTGAAGCTTTCTTT.

The gene calls are TRBV27 and TRBJ1-6, with TRBD1 as a possible D gene (5 bases). There are 14 residues in the CDR3. V was cut by 4 bases and J by 11 bases, with 15 bases left in between. Per the germline V gene, CDR1 is MNHEY and CDR2 is SMNVEV (reference sequence). CDR3 bases: TGTGCCAGCAGTTCGATGGGGGGGGATGCACCCCTCCACTTT. Amino acids: CASSSMGGDAPLHF.

V gene TRBV24-1 combines with J gene TRBJ2-2; D perhaps matches TRBD2 (6 bases). Germline V lookup: CDR1 KGHDR, CDR2 SFDVKD. The V gene lost 6 bases and the J gene lost 6 bases, with 10 bases spanning the gap. The CDR3 is made up of 13 amino acids. In DNA form, the CDR3 reads TGTGCCACCAGTTGGGGGGACCCCGGGGAGCTGTTTTTT. Amino acid sequence: CATSWGDPGELFF.

Remarks on this clone: Sequence at one end of the junction differs from germline and may be a read error. The chain couples TRBV11-3 to TRBJ1-1; TRBD1 matches at 7 bases. CDR3 length: 13 residues. Germline V gives CDR1 SGHNT, CDR2 YENEEA. The CDR3 region has the DNA TGTGCCAGCAGCATAGACAGGGATACTGAAGCTTTCTTT. Translated, it gives CASSIDRDTEAFF.

The J gene is TRBJ2-5, the V gene TRBV18; 9 bases map to TRBD1. The germline CDR1 and CDR2 sequences are KGHSH and LQKENI. The trim removed 4 bases at V and 5 bases at J, leaving 2 bases unmatched. The CDR3 is 13 amino acids. The CDR3 region is CASSRDRGETQYF. The CDR3 nucleotides read TGTGCCAGCTCACGCGACAGGGGGGAGACCCAGTACTTC.

V is TRBV4-1 and J is TRBJ1-5, with a possible D match to TRBD1 (5 bases). V gave up 0 bases and J gave up 4 bases, with 7 bases separating them. Germline loops: CDR1 MGHRA, CDR2 YSYEKL. The length of the CDR3 is 14 residues. The CDR3 DNA sequence: TGCGCCAGCAGCCAAGAAGACAGAAATCAGCCCCAGCATTTT. Protein: CASSQEDRNQPQHF.

V and J are TRBV6-5 and TRBJ1-2; TRBD1 aligns across 8 bases. Germline CDR1 reads MNHEY; CDR2 reads SVGAGI. The length of the CDR3 is 14 residues. The V gene end was trimmed by 6 bases and the J gene end by 3 bases; junction bases not matched to a gene: 6. CDR3: CASRDAGGYYGYTF. CDR3 bases: TGTGCCAGCAGAGACGCAGGGGGCTACTATGGCTACACCTTC.

This sequence joins TRBV19 and TRBJ1-5; D possibly corresponds to TRBD1 (6 bases). V dropped 5 bases and J dropped 1 base, with 9 bases sitting between them. In germline, CDR1 is LNHDA, CDR2 SQIVND (reference sequence). The CDR3 length is 14 residues. CDR3 amino acids: CASSPQGSNQPQHF. The CDR3 DNA reads as TGTGCCAGTAGTCCCCAGGGGAGCAATCAGCCCCAGCATTTT.

The chain recombines TRBV10-3 with TRBJ2-1, with TRBD1 identical over 7 bases. CDR1 and CDR2 (germline): ENHRY, SYGVKD. After removal of 0 bases from V and 5 bases from J, the junction contained 7 bases not matched to a gene. The CDR3 is 16 amino acids. As DNA, the CDR3 is TGTGCCATCAGTGAGTCCCGTACGACAGGGAACAATGAGCAGTTCTTC. Encoded protein: CAISESRTTGNNEQFF.

This chain uses TRBV3-1 (or the pseudogene TRBV3-2) with TRBJ1-1; 8 bases agree with TRBD1. Looked up from germline, CDR1 is LGHDT and CDR2 is YNNKEL (reference sequence). The CDR3 length is 16 residues. The V gene end was trimmed by 1 base and the J gene end by 0 bases; junction bases not matched to a gene: 4. CDR3 protein: CASSQVAGGLNTEAFF. The DNA of the CDR3 is TGTGCCAGCAGCCAAGTGGCAGGGGGCTTGAACACTGAAGCTTTCTTT.

The chain employs TRBV4-2 and TRBJ2-1; D is perhaps TRBD2 (6 bases). The CDR3 covers 16 residues. V was clipped by 0 bases and J by 7 bases, with 16 bases between them. Looked up from germline, CDR1 is LGHNA and CDR2 is YNFKEQ. The CDR3 loop reads CASSQDIRGRGNEQFF. The CDR3 DNA reads TGTGCCAGCAGCCAAGATATACGGGGGAGAGGGAATGAGCAGTTCTTC.

The chain couples TRBV11-3 to TRBJ2-3, with a possible D match to TRBD1 (5 bases). CDR3 size: 15 residues. Germline V gives CDR1 SGHNT, CDR2 YENEEA. Trimming took off 1 base at V and 2 bases at J, with 10 bases between the two ends. The CDR3 is CASSLGGAHTDTQYF. CDR3 nucleotides: TGTGCCAGCAGCTTAGGTGGGGCCCACACAGATACGCAGTATTTT.

The chain links TRBV7-9 to TRBJ1-1; a weak D match, TRBD1 (6 bases). V was cut by 2 bases and J by 5 bases, with 12 bases left in between. The CDR3 sequence is 14 residues long. Germline V lookup: CDR1 SEHNR, CDR2 FQNEAQ (reference sequence). The CDR3 protein is CASSLNRVRTEAFF. As DNA, the CDR3 is TGTGCCAGCAGCTTAAACAGGGTAAGGACTGAAGCTTTCTTT.

This clone was detected only once. This chain's CDR3 is CAASLGGPNEQFF. CDR3 nucleotides: TGTGCCGCTTCCCTGGGAGGGCCCAATGAGCAGTTCTTC. The V gene is TRBV5-4, the J gene TRBJ2-1; 7 nucleotides agree with TRBD2. Germline loops: CDR1 SGHNT, CDR2 YYREEE (reference sequence). Trimming removed 10 bases from V and 6 bases from J; junction bases left unmatched: 10. The CDR3 loop spans 13 amino acids.

This rearrangement joins TRBV28 to TRBJ2-4; no definite D call. Germline loops: CDR1 MDHEN, CDR2 SYDVKM. The V and J ends lost 6 bases and 0 bases respectively, with 12 bases between them. The length of the CDR3 is 15 residues. The CDR3: CASSDPTPAKNIQYF. CDR3 in DNA: TGTGCCAGCAGCGACCCGACACCAGCCAAAAACATTCAGTACTTC.

V and J are TRBV9 and TRBJ1-2; D is perhaps TRBD1 (5 bases). This CDR3 has 13 residues. Trimming took off 3 bases at V and 3 bases at J, with 9 bases between the two ends. CDR1 and CDR2 (germline): SGDLS, YYNGEE. The CDR3, as DNA: TGTGCCAGCAGCGAACAACAGGACTATGGCTACACCTTC. Amino acids: CASSEQQDYGYTF.